This TCR beta chain was sequenced for a study of beta chain features in type 1 diabetes. General study results and limits: Any HLA type influence on TCRB rearrangement was left unresolved here.

Cell sorting via CD45RO/CCR7/CD25/CD127/CD95/CD27 was performed to obtain CD4+ naive, central memory, regulatory and stem cell-like memory cells. Sorted populations all had greater than 95% purity. Sequencing targeted expressed TCRB transcripts, as all isolated RNA had been reverse transcribed. Method: immunoSEQ multiplex PCR; TCRdb's copy keeps in-frame clones and lacks some. This table has hundreds of thousands of clones, 30% appearing once. This clone came up a few times. Its antigen is unknown. There are 14 residues in the CDR3. Per germline, CDR1 GTSNPN and CDR2 SVGIG (reference sequence). Trimming removed 1 base from V and 0 bases from J, with 8 bases in between.

The receptor's source is a man between 18 and 29 years old in good health. The chain carries TRBV30 and TRBJ2-3; possibly TRBD2 for D (5 bases). Sequencing used naive CD4+ T cells from blood. The chain's CDR3 is CAWSAGLSTDTQYF. CDR3 sequence (DNA): TGTGCCTGGAGTGCAGGACTTAGCACAGATACGCAGTATTTT.